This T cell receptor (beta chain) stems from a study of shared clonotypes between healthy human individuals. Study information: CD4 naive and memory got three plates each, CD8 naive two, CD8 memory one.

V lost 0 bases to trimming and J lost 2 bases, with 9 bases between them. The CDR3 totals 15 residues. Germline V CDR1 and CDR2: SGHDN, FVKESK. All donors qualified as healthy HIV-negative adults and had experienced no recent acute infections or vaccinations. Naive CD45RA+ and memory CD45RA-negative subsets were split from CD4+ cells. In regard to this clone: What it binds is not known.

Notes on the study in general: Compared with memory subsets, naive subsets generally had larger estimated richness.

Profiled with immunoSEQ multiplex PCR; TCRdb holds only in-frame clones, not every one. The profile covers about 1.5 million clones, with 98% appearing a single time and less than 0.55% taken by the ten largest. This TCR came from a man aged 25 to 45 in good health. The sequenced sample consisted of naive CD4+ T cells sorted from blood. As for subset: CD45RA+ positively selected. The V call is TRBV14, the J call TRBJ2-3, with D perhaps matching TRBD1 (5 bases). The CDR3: CASSQEAGATDTQYF. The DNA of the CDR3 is TGTGCCAGCAGCCAAGAGGCTGGGGCCACAGATACGCAGTATTTT.